This record concerns one T cell receptor (beta chain) sequence. Its antigen has not been determined. No much larger clonotype is one base removed from it; base qualities were not supplied. These data come from a study of PD-1 blockade in mismatch repair-deficient tumors listed by TCRdb under 2017. About the investigation overall: Between late 2013 and late 2016, the trial enrolled 80 to 95 consecutive patients with eleven to twelve types of mismatch repair-deficient cancer, all of whom had received prior treatment and were progressing. Tumor-associated T cell clones in the peripheral blood of patients responding to PD-1 blockade were tracked using deep sequencing of TCR CDR3 regions. Broad study findings and their caveats: Tumor-resident clones, often undetectable in blood before treatment, expanded rapidly after pembrolizumab and then contracted, generally before radiologic responses.

V has 2 bases trimmed and J has 6 bases trimmed; junction bases matching no gene number 6. Measured from the cysteine to the phenylalanine, the CDR3 is 15 residues long. Only the CDR3 part of the read is kept: 45 bases, read in frame from the first base. The germline V gene sets CDR1 to SGHDN and CDR2 to FVKESK. For every enrolled patient, mismatch repair deficiency was confirmed by either polymerase chain reaction or immunohistochemistry. A few patients who responded to pembrolizumab therapy underwent TCR sequencing. Pembrolizumab PD-1 blockade was prospectively tested in advanced mismatch repair-deficient cancers, regardless of tissue of origin, in the phase II trial. Peripheral blood T cell samples were gathered serially, both before PD-1 blockade started and at multiple time points afterward. Blood sampling times were reported as weeks after the first pembrolizumab dose. Receptors were amplified or captured by the immunoSEQ multiplex PCR assay. Here the immuneACCESS table is served through TCRdb, limited to in-frame sequences with V and J called. Missing clones are a known gap in these copies; in checked studies unresolved V genes cover under half, and the rest lacks a known reason. For this sample there are some 120,000 clones; around 86% appear just once. The top ten clonotypes cover about 13% of the sample.

The chain uses TRBV14 and TRBJ2-1, with 8 central nucleotides matching TRBD2. Source: peripheral blood, taken 44 weeks after starting pembrolizumab. The sequence derives from an adult with mismatch repair-deficient cancer. The DNA sequence is as follows: TGTGCCAGCAGCCAACCAGCGGGGGCCTTCAATGAGCAGTTCTTC. Translated, this gives CASSQPAGAFNEQFF. Beyond the CDR3, the reference TRBV14 and TRBJ2-1 genes provide the residues; the full variable domain reads: EAGVTQFPSHSVIEKGQTVTLRCDPISGHDNLYWYRRVMGKEIKFLLHFVKESKQDESGMPNNRFLAERTGGTYSTLKVQPAELEDSGVYFCASSQPAGAFNEQFFGPGTRLTVL.